The rows below give T cell receptor beta chains drawn from one sample of a study of spatial heterogeneity in lung cancer. Via MiXCR, TCRdb re-called the 5' RACE reads, giving one row per CDR3 protein. The sample lists about 47,000 distinct CDR3 sequences, about 11% occurring once. The specimen was PBMCs, collected at follow-up. The receptor set was obtained from a male donor with early-stage non-small cell lung cancer. The CDR3 runs from the conserved cysteine through the conserved F or W. A D gene is named only where the DNA matches it firmly. The listing skips clone size in some rows; elsewhere it reads once, few, many or a size class.

cdr3_length d_call j_call clone_size v_call cdr3_aa cdr3_nt
14 TRBD2 TRBJ2-1 many TRBV6-5 CASRERGGYNEQFF TGTGCCAGCAGAGAGCGGGGGGGCTACAATGAGCAGTTCTTC
16 TRBD1 TRBJ1-2 many TRBV4-3 CASSQEPDRVPYGYTF TGCGCCAGCAGCCAAGAGCCGGACAGGGTCCCCTATGGCTACACCTTC
15 TRBD2 TRBJ2-7 many TRBV7-2 CASSSVAGEVYEQYF TGTGCCAGCAGCTCAGTAGCGGGGGAGGTCTACGAGCAGTACTTC
14 . TRBJ2-2 . TRBV6-2/TRBV6-3 CASAAIRGTGELFF TGTGCCAGCGCCGCAATTAGGGGGACCGGGGAGCTGTTTTTT
14 . TRBJ1-1 . TRBV6-5 CASRLQVLDTEAFF TGTGCCAGCAGACTGCAGGTCCTCGACACTGAAGCTTTCTTT
11 . TRBJ2-7 once TRBV12-3/TRBV12-4 CASSFGIEQYF TGTGCCAGCAGTTTCGGGATCGAGCAGTACTTC
14 . TRBJ2-7 many TRBV6-2/TRBV6-3 CASTNPSTEHEQYF TGTGCCAGCACCAACCCTTCGACTGAGCACGAGCAGTACTTC
16 TRBD2 TRBJ2-1 many TRBV5-4 CASSPTSGRAYNEQFF TGTGCCAGCAGCCCGACTAGCGGGAGGGCCTACAATGAGCAGTTCTTC
15 TRBD1 TRBJ1-5 few TRBV20-1 CSVTLGTGGGKPQHF TGCAGTGTTACTTTGGGGACAGGGGGCGGAAAGCCCCAGCATTTT
14 TRBD1 TRBJ1-2 . TRBV7-3 CASSADRLGYGYTF TGTGCCAGCAGTGCGGACAGGCTCGGCTATGGCTACACCTTC
13 TRBD1 TRBJ1-1 . TRBV19 CASSGQGVTEAFF TGTGCCAGTAGTGGACAGGGAGTCACTGAAGCTTTCTTT
14 . TRBJ2-5 many TRBV7-2 CASSSGMGKETQYF TGTGCCAGCAGCTCCGGGATGGGTAAAGAGACCCAGTACTTC
13 . TRBJ1-2 few TRBV2 CASRGVRYYGYTF TGTGCCAGCAGGGGAGTCCGGTACTATGGCTACACCTTC
21 TRBD1 TRBJ2-3 many TRBV6-5 CASSYLGGQGAAPSSTDTQYF TGTGCCAGCAGTTATTTAGGAGGACAGGGGGCTGCGCCTTCTAGCACAGATACGCAGTATTTT
14 . TRBJ2-2 few TRBV2 CASRRDSLTGELFF TGTGCCAGCAGGCGGGACAGCCTTACCGGGGAGCTGTTTTTT
13 . TRBJ2-7 few TRBV20-1 CSARGENLYEQYF TGCAGTGCTAGAGGAGAAAATCTGTACGAGCAGTACTTC
15 . TRBJ1-3 few TRBV11-2 CASSFRGIGGNTIYF TGTGCCAGCAGCTTCCGAGGAATTGGTGGAAACACCATATATTTT
13 . TRBJ1-2 few TRBV12-3/TRBV12-4 CASSFSGPYGYTF TGTGCCAGCAGCTTCAGCGGGCCCTATGGCTACACCTTC
15 . TRBJ1-1 few TRBV29-1 CSVARGVGPGTEAFF TGCAGCGTTGCCCGGGGGGTGGGCCCGGGCACTGAAGCTTTCTTT
13 . TRBJ2-7 few TRBV5-5 CASSLGGYYEQYF TGTGCCAGCAGCTTAGGGGGATACTACGAGCAGTACTTC
12 . TRBJ2-7 . TRBV29-1 CSAVGVSYEQYF TGCAGCGCGGTGGGGGTTTCCTACGAGCAGTACTTC
13 TRBD1 TRBJ1-5 . TRBV12-3/TRBV12-4 CASRRDRGQPQHF TGTGCCAGCAGACGGGACAGGGGACAGCCCCAGCATTTT
17 TRBD2 TRBJ2-2 few TRBV5-1 CASSSGTAGESTGELFF TGCGCCAGCAGCTCCGGGACCGCGGGGGAGTCCACCGGGGAGCTGTTTTTT
16 TRBD1 TRBJ1-4 . TRBV15 CATSRVTGGLNEKLFF TGTGCCACCAGCAGAGTTACAGGGGGACTTAATGAAAAACTGTTTTTT
15 . TRBJ2-5 many TRBV6-6 CASSSAILGAETQYF TGTGCCAGCAGTTCCGCCATCCTTGGGGCGGAGACCCAGTACTTC
17 . TRBJ2-2 . TRBV25-1 CASSARPGAMYTGELFF TGTGCCAGCAGTGCCCGGCCAGGCGCCATGTACACCGGGGAGCTGTTTTTT
13 TRBD1 TRBJ1-2 few TRBV6-5 CASRRQGADGYTF TGTGCCAGCAGACGACAGGGGGCTGATGGCTACACCTTC
13 TRBD1 TRBJ2-5 many TRBV6-1 CASHRTGVETQYF TGTGCCAGCCACCGGACAGGGGTAGAGACCCAGTACTTC
13 TRBD2 TRBJ2-7 many TRBV5-1 CASGLAGAYEQYF TGCGCCAGCGGGTTAGCGGGAGCCTACGAGCAGTACTTC
12 . TRBJ2-5 many TRBV5-1 CASRLYQETQYF TGCGCCAGCAGGCTTTACCAAGAGACCCAGTACTTC
13 TRBD1 TRBJ1-2 . TRBV7-9 CASSLPGGEGYTF TGTGCCAGCAGCTTGCCAGGGGGCGAAGGCTACACCTTC
16 . TRBJ1-5 many TRBV10-3 CAISEGTLYSNQPQHF TGTGCCATCAGTGAAGGGACACTATATAGCAATCAGCCCCAGCATTTT
14 . TRBJ2-2 . TRBV11-3 CASSPARGTGELFF TGTGCCAGCAGCCCTGCCCGGGGCACCGGGGAGCTGTTTTTT
15 . TRBJ2-5 many TRBV9 CASSARGATPETQYF TGTGCCAGCAGCGCGAGGGGGGCGACCCCCGAGACCCAGTACTTC
13 . TRBJ2-3 few TRBV7-9 CASSPSAPDTQYF TGTGCCAGCAGCCCCTCCGCTCCAGATACGCAGTATTTT
15 TRBD1 TRBJ2-3 . TRBV27 CASSLAVGGADTQYF TGTGCCAGCAGTTTGGCTGTAGGGGGCGCAGATACGCAGTATTTT